This T cell receptor beta chain was recorded in a study of circulating and synovial CD4+ cells in juvenile arthritis. Study observations and caveats: CPL versus bulk CD4 samples: T cell genome counts differed by at least an order of magnitude.

The method was immunoSEQ multiplex PCR; TCRdb's version includes in-frame clones alone and lacks a portion of them. The table lists about 35,000 clones, 90% to 95% of them singletons. As regards this clone: Its antigen is currently unknown.

Germline V gives CDR1 SGHKS, CDR2 YYEKEE (reference sequence). The CDR3 runs to 16 residues. V was clipped by 4 bases and J by 1 base, with 15 bases between them. The receptor comes from a human donor with juvenile idiopathic arthritis. The sequencing input was CD4+ T cells from blood. The chain carries TRBV5-5 and TRBJ2-1; D remains unclear. CDR3 DNA: TGTGCCAGCAGCCCTAATCCCGACTGGTCCTACAATGAGCAGTTCTTC. Its translation: CASSPNPDWSYNEQFF. The full variable domain, its missing parts supplied by reference TRBV5-5 and TRBJ2-1, is DAGVTQSPTHLIKTRGQQVTLRCSPISGHKSVSWYQQVLGQGPQFIFQYYEKEERGRGNFPDRFSARQFPNYSSELNVNALLLGDSALYLCASSPNPDWSYNEQFFGPGTRLTVL.